Listed below are T cell receptor beta chains from one sample, sequenced in a study of CD8+ T cells in alopecia areata. Data came from immunoSEQ multiplex PCR; TCRdb stores just in-frame clones and leaves some out. This table holds more than 200,000 clones, 64% found once. This specimen consisted of CD4+ T cells sorted from blood, obtained at week 4, from a patient treated with tofacitinib. All receptors come from a human donor with alopecia areata. CDR3s leave out the opening cysteine and the closing phenylalanine or tryptophan. D genes are given only for firm matches. Rows may omit the clone size; those that give it use once, few, many or a size class.

j_call,d_call,v_call,clone_size,cdr3_aa
TRBJ1-1,.,TRBV6-6,.,ASSLATGMRAF
TRBJ2-7,.,TRBV9,.,ASSVVSLSYEQY
TRBJ2-5,.,TRBV10-3,once,AISDSRRERETQY
TRBJ2-7,.,TRBV29-1,.,SVRRDYEQY
TRBJ2-7,TRBD1,TRBV29-1,.,SVMTGKGTYEQY
TRBJ2-7,.,TRBV6-1,few,ASSSARTRTYEQY
TRBJ2-7,.,TRBV10-3,few,AISERGRNEQY
TRBJ1-1,.,TRBV29-1,.,SVGKAPGGTEAF
TRBJ1-4,.,TRBV11-2,.,APASGGLF
TRBJ1-1,.,TRBV29-1,few,SVGMGGRNTEAF
TRBJ1-3,.,TRBV6-5,.,ASRLKVYSGNTIY
TRBJ1-1,.,TRBV29-1,.,SVDRYNTEAF
TRBJ2-7,TRBD1,TRBV29-1,.,SVDTTGNEQY
TRBJ1-5,.,TRBV2,.,ASSEEGGGNQPQH
TRBJ1-5,.,TRBV23-1,.,ASWVIGQGYSNQPQH
TRBJ2-6,TRBD1,TRBV18,few,ASSRDRRSGANVLT
TRBJ2-7,.,TRBV15,.,ATSGDRASYEQY
TRBJ1-1,.,TRBV29-1,.,SVEYGGVNTEAF
TRBJ1-2,TRBD1,TRBV27,many,ASSSLRDRAGYT
TRBJ2-5,.,TRBV30,.,AWSVPGRRETQY
TRBJ2-3,.,TRBV4-2,.,ASRRGTDTQY
TRBJ2-1,.,TRBV6-6,few,ATEPSTGDNEQF
TRBJ2-5,.,TRBV19,few,ASGGLQETQY
TRBJ2-5,.,TRBV11-2,few,ASSSRATIQETQY
TRBJ2-2,TRBD1,TRBV29-1,.,SAGQGIGELF
TRBJ2-7,.,TRBV29-1,few,SVVTYEQY
TRBJ1-2,.,TRBV28,.,ASQGRKGYGYT
TRBJ1-5,.,TRBV30,.,AWSVGLQGPQH
TRBJ1-5,.,TRBV7-9,.,ASSLDSQPQH
TRBJ2-7,.,TRBV30,.,AWRRLGYEQY
TRBJ1-1,TRBD1,TRBV29-1,.,SVQQGYSTEAF
TRBJ2-3,.,TRBV7-8,few,ASSAPRADTQY
TRBJ2-7,.,TRBV6-5,.,ASSYGAGEQY
TRBJ1-1,.,TRBV27,.,ASKGGANTEAF
TRBJ1-2,TRBD1,TRBV15,.,ATSRDSGQGVNYGYT
TRBJ2-1,.,TRBV6-6,.,ASSVLTGVKNEQF
TRBJ1-6,.,TRBV5-4,once,ASSLAGLGDNSPLH
TRBJ1-1,.,TRBV30,.,AWSAGMNTEAF
TRBJ2-1,TRBD2,TRBV7-9,.,ASSLGLAGGSEQF
TRBJ2-3,TRBD2,TRBV2,.,ASSDVAGGLDTQY
TRBJ2-1,TRBD2,TRBV9,.,ASSVAGTSGYNEQF
TRBJ1-6,TRBD1,TRBV7-9,.,ASSSWTGGDSPLH
TRBJ2-7,.,TRBV9,.,ASSAGLVNEQY
TRBJ2-7,.,TRBV10-3,few,AISDTRDGSYEQY
TRBJ2-5,.,TRBV29-1,.,SVVPTETQY